This TCR beta chain is from a study of graft-versus-host responses after intestinal transplantation. Whole-study context: Once they had received anti-thymocyte globulin induction, all recipients took tacrolimus and steroids for 2 to 4 years. Study-wide findings and caveats: Allograft graft-versus-host to host-versus-graft clonal ratios ran high in patients with graft-donor T cell macrochimerism. Recipient marrow held GvH clones, some first seen in ileum or blood.

Repertoires were generated with immunoSEQ multiplex PCR, while TCRdb's copy carries only in-frame clones and drops some. Among 12,000 to 15,000 clones listed, about 33% were seen once. The V gene's germline CDR1 is SGHRS and CDR2 YFSETQ. The CDR3 loop spans 15 amino acids. V lost 4 bases to trimming and J lost 6 bases; unmatched junction nucleotides: 7. Each mixed lymphocyte reaction held 200,000 CFSE-labeled responders and 200,000 irradiated violet-dye-labeled stimulators. This clonotype originated in a human patient who received an intestinal transplant. The specimen was alloreactive CD4+ T cells from a mixed lymphocyte reaction culture, collected before intestinal transplant. As for subset: CFSE-low proliferating T cells sorted from roughly 6-day pre-transplant mixed lymphocyte reaction (GvH or HvG direction). This rearrangement joins TRBV5-1 to TRBJ1-4, with TRBD1 identical over 9 bases. CDR3 DNA: TGCGCCAGCAGCAACGGACAGGGGCATTATGAAAAACTGTTTTTT. Encoded protein: CASSNGQGHYEKLFF.